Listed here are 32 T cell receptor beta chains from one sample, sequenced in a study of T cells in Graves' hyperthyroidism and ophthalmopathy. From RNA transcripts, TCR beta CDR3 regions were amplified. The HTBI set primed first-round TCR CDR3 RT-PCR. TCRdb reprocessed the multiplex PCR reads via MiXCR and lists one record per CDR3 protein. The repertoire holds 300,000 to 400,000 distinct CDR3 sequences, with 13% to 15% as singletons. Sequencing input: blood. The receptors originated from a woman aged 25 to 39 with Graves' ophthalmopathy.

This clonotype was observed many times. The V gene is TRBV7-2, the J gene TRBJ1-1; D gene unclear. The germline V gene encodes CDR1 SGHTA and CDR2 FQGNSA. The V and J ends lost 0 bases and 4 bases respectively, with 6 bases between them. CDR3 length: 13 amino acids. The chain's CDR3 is CASSLAGTTEAFF. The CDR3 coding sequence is TGTGCCAGCAGCTTAGCAGGTACCACTGAAGCTTTCTTT.

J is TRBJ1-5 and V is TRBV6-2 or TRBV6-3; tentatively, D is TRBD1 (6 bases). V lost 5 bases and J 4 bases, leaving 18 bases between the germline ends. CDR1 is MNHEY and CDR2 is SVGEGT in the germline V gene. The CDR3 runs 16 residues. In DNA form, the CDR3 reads TGTGCCAGCAGTCATCCAAGGACAGCTAAAAATCAGCCCCAGCATTTT. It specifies CASSHPRTAKNQPQHF.

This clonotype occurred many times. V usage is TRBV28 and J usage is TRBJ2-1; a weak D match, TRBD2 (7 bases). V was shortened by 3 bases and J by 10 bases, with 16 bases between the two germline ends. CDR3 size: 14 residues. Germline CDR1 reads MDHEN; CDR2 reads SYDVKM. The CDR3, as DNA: TGTGCCAGCAGTTTTAACGGGGGGCGCGGAGAGCAGTTCTTC. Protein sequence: CASSFNGGRGEQFF.

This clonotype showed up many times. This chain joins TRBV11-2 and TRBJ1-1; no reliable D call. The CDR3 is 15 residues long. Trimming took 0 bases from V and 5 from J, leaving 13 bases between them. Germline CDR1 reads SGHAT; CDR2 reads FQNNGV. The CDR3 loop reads CASSLEAGGGTEAFF. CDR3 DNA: TGTGCCAGCAGCTTAGAGGCAGGCGGCGGTACTGAAGCTTTCTTT.

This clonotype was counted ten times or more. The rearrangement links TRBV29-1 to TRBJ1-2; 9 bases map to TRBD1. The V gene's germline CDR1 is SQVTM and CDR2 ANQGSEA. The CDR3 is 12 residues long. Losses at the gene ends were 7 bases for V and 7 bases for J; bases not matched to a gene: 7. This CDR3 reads CSESGTGSGYTF. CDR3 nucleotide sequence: TGCAGCGAATCCGGGACAGGGTCTGGCTACACCTTC.

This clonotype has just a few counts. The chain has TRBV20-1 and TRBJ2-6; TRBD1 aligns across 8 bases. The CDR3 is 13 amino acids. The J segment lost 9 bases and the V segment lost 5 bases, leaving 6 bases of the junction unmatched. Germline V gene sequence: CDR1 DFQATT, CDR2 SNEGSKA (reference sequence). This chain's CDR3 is CSAQDREVNVLTF. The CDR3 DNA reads TGCAGTGCTCAGGACAGGGAGGTCAACGTCCTGACTTTC.

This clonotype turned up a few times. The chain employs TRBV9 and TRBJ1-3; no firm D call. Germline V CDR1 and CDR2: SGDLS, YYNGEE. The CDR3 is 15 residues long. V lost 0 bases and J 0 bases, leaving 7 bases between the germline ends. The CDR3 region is CASSVGHSSGNTIYF. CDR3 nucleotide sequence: TGTGCCAGCAGCGTAGGGCACAGCTCTGGAAACACCATATATTTT.

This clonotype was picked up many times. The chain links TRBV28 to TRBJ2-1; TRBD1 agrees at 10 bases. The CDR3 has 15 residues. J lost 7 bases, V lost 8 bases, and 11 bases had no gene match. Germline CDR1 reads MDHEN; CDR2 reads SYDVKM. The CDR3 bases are TGTGCCAGCCCACGGGACAGGGGAGGCGGGAATGAGCAGTTCTTC. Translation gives CASPRDRGGGNEQFF.

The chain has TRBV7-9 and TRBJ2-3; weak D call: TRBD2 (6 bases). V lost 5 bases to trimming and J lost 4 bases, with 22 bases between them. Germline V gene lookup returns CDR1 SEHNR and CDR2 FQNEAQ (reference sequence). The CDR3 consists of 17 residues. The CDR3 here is CASSQVPGGGRSDTQYF. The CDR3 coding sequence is TGTGCCAGCAGCCAAGTTCCCGGGGGTGGCAGATCAGATACGCAGTATTTT.

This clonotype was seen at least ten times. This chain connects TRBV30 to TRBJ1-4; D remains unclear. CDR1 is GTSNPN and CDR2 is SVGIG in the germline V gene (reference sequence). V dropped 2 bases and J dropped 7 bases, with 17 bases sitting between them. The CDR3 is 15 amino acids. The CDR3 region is CAWSPDNGNGEKLFF. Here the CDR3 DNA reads TGTGCCTGGAGTCCAGACAACGGGAATGGTGAAAAACTGTTTTTT. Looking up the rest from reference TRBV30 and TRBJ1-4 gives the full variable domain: SQTIHQWPATLVQPVGSPLSLECTVEGTSNPNLYWYRQAAGRGLQLLFYSVGIGQISSEVPQNLSASRPQDRQFILSSKKLLLSDSGFYLCAWSPDNGNGEKLFFGSGTQLSVL.

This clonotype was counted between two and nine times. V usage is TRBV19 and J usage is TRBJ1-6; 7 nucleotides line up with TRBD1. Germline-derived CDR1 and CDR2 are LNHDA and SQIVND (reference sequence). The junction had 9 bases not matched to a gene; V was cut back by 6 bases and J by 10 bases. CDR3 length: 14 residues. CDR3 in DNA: TGTGCCAGTAGCCCCCGGGACAGACTGTCACCCCTCCACTTT. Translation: CASSPRDRLSPLHF. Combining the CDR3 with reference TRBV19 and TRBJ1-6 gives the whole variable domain DGGITQSPKYLFRKEGQNVTLSCEQNLNHDAMYWYRQDPGQGLRLIYYSQIVNDFQKGDIAEGYSVSREKKESFPLTVTSAQKNPTAFYLCASSPRDRLSPLHFGNGTRLTVT.

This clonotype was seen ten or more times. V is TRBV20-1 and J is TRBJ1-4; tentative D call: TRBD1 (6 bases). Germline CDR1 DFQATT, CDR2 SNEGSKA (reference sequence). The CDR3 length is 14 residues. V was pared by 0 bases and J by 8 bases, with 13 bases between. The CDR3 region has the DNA TGCAGTGCTAGAGAATCAGGGGCTCGGGAAAAACTGTTTTTT. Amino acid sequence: CSARESGAREKLFF.

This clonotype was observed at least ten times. The CDR3 bases are TGTGCCAGCAGTCAGGGACTGCCGCCAGAGACCCAGTACTTC. Its protein product is CASSQGLPPETQYF. This chain connects TRBV2 to TRBJ2-5; D is perhaps TRBD2 (6 bases). This CDR3 contains 14 residues. The V end was cut by 5 bases, the J end by 4 bases, with 14 bases between. In germline, CDR1 is SNHLY, CDR2 FYNNEI.

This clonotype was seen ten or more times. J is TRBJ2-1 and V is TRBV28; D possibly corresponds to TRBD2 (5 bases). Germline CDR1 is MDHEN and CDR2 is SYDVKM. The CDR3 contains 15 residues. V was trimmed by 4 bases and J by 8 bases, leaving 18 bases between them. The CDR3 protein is CASSSLRTPLDEQFF. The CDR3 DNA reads TGTGCCAGCAGTTCATTGAGGACTCCCTTGGATGAGCAGTTCTTC. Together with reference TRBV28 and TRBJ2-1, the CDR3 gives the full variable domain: DVKVTQSSRYLVKRTGEKVFLECVQDMDHENMFWYRQDPGLGLRLIYFSYDVKMKEKGDIPEGYSVSREKKERFSLILESASTNQTSMYLCASSSLRTPLDEQFFGPGTRLTVL.

The CDR3 nucleotides are TGCGCCAGCAGCCAAGATACTGGTGGGGAGACCCAGTACTTC. Protein product: CASSQDTGGETQYF. The genes are TRBV4-1 and TRBJ2-5; D gene ambiguous. The CDR3 extends over 14 amino acids. The V gene's germline CDR1 is MGHRA and CDR2 YSYEKL. The V end lost 0 bases, the J end lost 5 bases, and 10 bases lay between the germline ends.

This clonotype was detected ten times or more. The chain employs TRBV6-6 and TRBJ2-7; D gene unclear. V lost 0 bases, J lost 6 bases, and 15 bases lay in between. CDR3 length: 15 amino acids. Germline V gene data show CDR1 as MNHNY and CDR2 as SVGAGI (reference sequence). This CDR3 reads CASSYSADTLGEQYF. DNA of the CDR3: TGTGCCAGCAGTTACTCCGCTGACACTCTGGGCGAGCAGTACTTC.

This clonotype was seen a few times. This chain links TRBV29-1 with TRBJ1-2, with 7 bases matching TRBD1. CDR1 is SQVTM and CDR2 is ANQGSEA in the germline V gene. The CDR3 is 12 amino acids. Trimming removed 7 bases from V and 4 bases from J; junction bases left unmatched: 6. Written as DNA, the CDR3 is TGCAGCGCACGACAGGGCGGCTATGGCTACACCTTC. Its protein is CSARQGGYGYTF.

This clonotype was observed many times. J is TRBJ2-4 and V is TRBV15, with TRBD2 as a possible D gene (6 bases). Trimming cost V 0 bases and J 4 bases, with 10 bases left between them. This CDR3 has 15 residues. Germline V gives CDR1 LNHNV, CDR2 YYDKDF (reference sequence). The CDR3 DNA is TGTGCCACCAGCAGAGATCTTGGGGGGAAAAACATTCAGTACTTC. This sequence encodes CATSRDLGGKNIQYF.

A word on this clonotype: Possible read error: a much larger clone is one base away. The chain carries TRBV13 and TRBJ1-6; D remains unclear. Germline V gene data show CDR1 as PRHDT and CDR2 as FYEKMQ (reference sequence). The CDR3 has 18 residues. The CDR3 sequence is CASGLAIRAGPYNSPLHF. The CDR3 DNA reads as TGTGCCAGCGGCTTAGCTATCCGGGCAGGACCCTATAATTCACCCCTCCACTTT. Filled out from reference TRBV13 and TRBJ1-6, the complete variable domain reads AAGVIQSPRHLIKEKRETATLKCYPIPRHDTVYWYQQGPGQDPQFLISFYEKMQSDKGSIPDRFSAQQFSDYHSELNMSSLELGDSALYFCASGLAIRAGPYNSPLHFGNGTRLTVT.

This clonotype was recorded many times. CDR3 residues: CASSSRTSGGHNEQFF. The CDR3 region has the DNA TGTGCCAGCAGTTCACGGACTAGCGGGGGGCACAATGAGCAGTTCTTC. The V call is TRBV28, the J call TRBJ2-1; TRBD2 agrees at 14 bases. The trim removed 4 bases at V and 5 bases at J, leaving 4 bases unmatched. Per germline, CDR1 MDHEN and CDR2 SYDVKM. The CDR3 totals 16 residues.

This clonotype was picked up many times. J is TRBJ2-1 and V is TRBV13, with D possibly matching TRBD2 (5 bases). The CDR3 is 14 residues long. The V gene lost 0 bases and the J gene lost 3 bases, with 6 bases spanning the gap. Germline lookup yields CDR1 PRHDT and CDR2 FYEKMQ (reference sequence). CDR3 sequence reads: CASSLGTNYNEQFF. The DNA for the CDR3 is TGTGCCAGCAGCTTAGGGACTAACTACAATGAGCAGTTCTTC.

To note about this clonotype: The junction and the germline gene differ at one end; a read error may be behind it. The CDR3 DNA reads as TGTGCCGGCAGTCTAGAGGGGTCCTACGAGCAGTACTTC. Amino acids: CAGSLEGSYEQYF. The chain is built from TRBV3-1 and TRBJ2-7; tentatively, D is TRBD1 or TRBD2 (5 bases each). This CDR3 region has 13 residues. The germline V gene has CDR1 LGHDT and CDR2 YNNKEL (reference sequence).

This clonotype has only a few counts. This chain's CDR3 is CASSLFLAGQETQYF. CDR3 nucleotide sequence: TGTGCCAGCAGCTTATTCTTGGCCGGACAAGAGACCCAGTACTTC. The gene calls are TRBV11-2 and TRBJ2-5; D is unclear. Germline V gives CDR1 SGHAT, CDR2 FQNNGV. V gave up 2 bases and J gave up 2 bases, with 12 bases separating them. CDR3 size: 15 residues.

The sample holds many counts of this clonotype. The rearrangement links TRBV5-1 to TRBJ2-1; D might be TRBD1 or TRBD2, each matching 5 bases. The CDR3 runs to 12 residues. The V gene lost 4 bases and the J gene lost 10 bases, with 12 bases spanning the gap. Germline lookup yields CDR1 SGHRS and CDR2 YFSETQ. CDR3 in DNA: TGCGCCAGCAGCACAGGTTCGGGGGAGCAGTTCTTC. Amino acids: CASSTGSGEQFF.

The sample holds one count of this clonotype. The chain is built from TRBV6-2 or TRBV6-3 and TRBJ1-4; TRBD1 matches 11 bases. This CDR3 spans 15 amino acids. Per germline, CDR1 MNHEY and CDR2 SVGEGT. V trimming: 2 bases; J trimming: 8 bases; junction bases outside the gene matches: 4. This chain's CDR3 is CASSYAGQGVEKLFF. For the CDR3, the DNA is TGTGCCAGCAGTTACGCGGGACAGGGGGTGGAAAAACTGTTTTTT.

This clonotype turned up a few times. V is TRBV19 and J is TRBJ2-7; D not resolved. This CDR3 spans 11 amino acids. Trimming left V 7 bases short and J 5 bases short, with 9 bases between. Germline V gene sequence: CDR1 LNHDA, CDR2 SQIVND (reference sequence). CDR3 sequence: CASTGDNEQYF. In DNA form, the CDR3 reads TGTGCCAGTACGGGTGACAACGAGCAGTACTTC.

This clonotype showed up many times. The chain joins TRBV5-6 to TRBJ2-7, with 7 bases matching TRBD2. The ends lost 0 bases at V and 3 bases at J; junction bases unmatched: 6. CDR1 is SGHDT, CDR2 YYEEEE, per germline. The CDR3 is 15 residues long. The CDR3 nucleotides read TGTGCCAGCAGCTTGGTGTCCCGGGACTACTACGAGCAGTACTTC. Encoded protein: CASSLVSRDYYEQYF.

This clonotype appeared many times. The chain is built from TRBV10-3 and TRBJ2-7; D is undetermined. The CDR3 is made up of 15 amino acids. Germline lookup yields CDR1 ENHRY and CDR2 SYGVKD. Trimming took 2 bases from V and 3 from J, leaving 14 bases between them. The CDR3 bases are TGTGCCATCAGTGAGGGTGGTCGAGCCGTCTACGAGCAGTACTTC. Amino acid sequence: CAISEGGRAVYEQYF.

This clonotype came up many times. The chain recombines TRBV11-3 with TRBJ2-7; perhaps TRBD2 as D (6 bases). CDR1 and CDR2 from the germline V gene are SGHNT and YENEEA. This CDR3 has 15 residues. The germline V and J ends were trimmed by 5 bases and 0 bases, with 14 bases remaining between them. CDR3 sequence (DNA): TGTGCCAGCAGCGCTACACTAGCACTCTCCTACGAGCAGTACTTC. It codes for CASSATLALSYEQYF.

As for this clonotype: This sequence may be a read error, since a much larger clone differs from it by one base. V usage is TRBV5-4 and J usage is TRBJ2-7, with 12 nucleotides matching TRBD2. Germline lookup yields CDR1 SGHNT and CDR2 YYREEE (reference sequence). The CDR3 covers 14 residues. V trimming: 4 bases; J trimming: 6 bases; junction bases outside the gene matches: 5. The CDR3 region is CASSPWGLAGEQYF. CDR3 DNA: TGTGCCAGCAGCCCCTGGGGACTAGCGGGCGAGCAGTACTTC. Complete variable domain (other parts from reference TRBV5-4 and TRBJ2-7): ETGVTQSPTHLIKTRGQQVTLRCSSQSGHNTVSWYQQALGQGPQFIFQYYREEENGRGNFPPRFSGLQFPNYSSELNVNALELDDSALYLCASSPWGLAGEQYFGPGTRLTVT.

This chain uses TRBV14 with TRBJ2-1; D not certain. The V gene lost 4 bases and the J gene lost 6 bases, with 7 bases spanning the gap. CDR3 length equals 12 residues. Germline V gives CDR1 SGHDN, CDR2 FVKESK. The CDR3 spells CASSRSGNEQFF. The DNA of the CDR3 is TGTGCCAGCAGCCGATCAGGCAATGAGCAGTTCTTC.

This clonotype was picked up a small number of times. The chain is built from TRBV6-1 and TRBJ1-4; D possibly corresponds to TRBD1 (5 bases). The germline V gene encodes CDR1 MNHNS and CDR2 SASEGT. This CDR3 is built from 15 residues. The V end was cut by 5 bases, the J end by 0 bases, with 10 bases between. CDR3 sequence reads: CASSQTAATNEKLFF. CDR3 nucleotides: TGTGCCAGCAGTCAGACAGCAGCAACTAATGAAAAACTGTTTTTT.